One and the same sample provided the 8 T cell receptor beta chains below, sequenced in a study of Graves' ophthalmopathy and Graves' hyperthyroidism. The authors amplified TCR beta CDR3 regions, and they did so from RNA transcripts for repertoire sequencing. The library came from an HTBI-primed first-round RT-PCR and a second-round multiplex PCR. Via MiXCR, TCRdb re-called the multiplex PCR reads, giving one row per CDR3 protein. The profile shows about 590,000 distinct CDR3 sequences, approximately 37% of them singletons. The sample taken for sequencing was peripheral blood or thyroid tissue (not recorded which). The receptor set was obtained from an adult man with Graves' hyperthyroidism.

This clonotype was detected many times. The rearrangement joins TRBV4-1 to TRBJ1-6; D is undetermined. Germline lookup yields CDR1 MGHRA and CDR2 YSYEKL. V was trimmed by 1 base and J by 9 bases, leaving 16 bases between them. The CDR3 has 16 residues. Written as DNA, the CDR3 is TGCGCCAGCAGCCAAGGAAGGTCTCCCCTTGGTTCACCCCTCCACTTT. This translates into CASSQGRSPLGSPLHF.

The V call is TRBV6-1, the J call TRBJ1-1; the D is unclear. The V gene lost 0 bases and the J gene lost 7 bases, with 6 bases spanning the gap. There are 12 residues in the CDR3. Germline CDR1 is MNHNS and CDR2 is SASEGT. CDR3 sequence: CASSEAGIEAFF. The CDR3 DNA reads as TGTGCCAGCAGTGAAGCCGGGATTGAAGCTTTCTTT.

The chain recombines TRBV7-9 with TRBJ1-6; D uncertain. The CDR3 runs 16 residues. Trimming removed 3 bases at V and 9 bases at J, with 18 bases between. Germline V gene lookup returns CDR1 SEHNR and CDR2 FQNEAQ (reference sequence). This CDR3 reads CASSFEGGSVSSPLHF. In DNA form, the CDR3 reads TGTGCCAGCAGCTTTGAGGGAGGGAGTGTAAGTTCACCCCTCCACTTT.

Concerning this clonotype: At one of its ends the junction is not consistent with the germline gene, which may arise from a read error. The chain is built from TRBV19 and TRBJ1-2, with D possibly TRBD1 on 6 matching bases. The CDR3 loop spans 19 amino acids. CDR1 is LNHDA and CDR2 is SQIVND in the germline V gene (reference sequence). The chain's CDR3 is CASSTTGRSPLDPSYGHTF. The CDR3 bases are TGTGCCAGTAGCACTACAGGGAGGTCACCTCTCGACCCTTCCTATGGCCACACCTTC.

The chain combines TRBV10-3 with TRBJ2-7; weak D call: TRBD1 (6 bases). The CDR3 loop spans 12 amino acids. The V and J ends lost 11 bases and 4 bases respectively, with 15 bases between them. Germline V gene lookup returns CDR1 ENHRY and CDR2 SYGVKD. CDR3 amino acids: CASQTGLYEQYF. DNA of the CDR3: TGTGCCTCACAAACAGGGCTATACGAGCAGTACTTC.

There are many counts of this clonotype. V gene TRBV7-9 combines with J gene TRBJ2-7, with 9 bases aligning to TRBD2. Germline CDR1 SEHNR, CDR2 FQNEAQ (reference sequence). Germline trimming cut 5 bases from V and 3 bases from J; bases unmatched to any gene: 11. This CDR3 has 16 residues. Here the CDR3 reads CASSTPLAGSFYEQYF. The CDR3, as DNA: TGTGCCAGCAGCACACCGCTAGCGGGATCCTTCTACGAGCAGTACTTC.

In this sample, this clonotype turned up a few times. This chain uses TRBV27 with TRBJ1-2; D is possibly TRBD1 (5 bases). Germline CDR1 reads MNHEY; CDR2 reads SMNVEV (reference sequence). Trimming stripped 2 bases from V and 4 bases from J, with 14 bases between. This CDR3 has 15 amino acids. CDR3 bases: TGTGCCAGCAGTTTAACGGGACTGATCCGCTATGGCTACACCTTC. Translated, it gives CASSLTGLIRYGYTF.

This clonotype was recorded at least ten times. The chain is built from TRBV24-1 and TRBJ2-2; 7 positions agree with TRBD2. With V trimmed by 8 bases and J by 5 bases, 1 base remained unmatched. Germline values: CDR1 KGHDR, CDR2 SFDVKD. CDR3 size: 12 residues. CDR3 sequence: CATISGTGELFF. DNA for the CDR3: TGTGCCACCATTAGCGGGACCGGGGAGCTGTTTTTT.